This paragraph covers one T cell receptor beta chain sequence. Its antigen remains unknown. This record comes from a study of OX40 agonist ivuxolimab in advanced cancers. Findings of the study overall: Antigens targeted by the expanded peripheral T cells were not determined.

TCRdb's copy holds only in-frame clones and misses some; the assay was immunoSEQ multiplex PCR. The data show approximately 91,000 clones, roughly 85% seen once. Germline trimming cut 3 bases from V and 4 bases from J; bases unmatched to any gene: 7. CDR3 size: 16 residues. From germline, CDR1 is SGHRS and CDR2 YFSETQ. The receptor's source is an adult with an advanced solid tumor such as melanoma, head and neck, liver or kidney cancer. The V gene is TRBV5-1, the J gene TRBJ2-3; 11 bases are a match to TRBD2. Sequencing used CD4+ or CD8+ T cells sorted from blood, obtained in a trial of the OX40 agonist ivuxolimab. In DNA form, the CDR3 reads TGCGCCAGCAGCTCCGGGACACTAGCGGGGGCAGATACGCAGTATTTT. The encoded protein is CASSSGTLAGADTQYF. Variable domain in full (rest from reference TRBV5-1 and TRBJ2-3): KAGVTQTPRYLIKTRGQQVTLSCSPISGHRSVSWYQQTPGQGLQFLFEYFSETQRNKGNFPGRFSGRQFSNSRSEMNVSTLELGDSALYLCASSSGTLAGADTQYFGPGTRLTVL.